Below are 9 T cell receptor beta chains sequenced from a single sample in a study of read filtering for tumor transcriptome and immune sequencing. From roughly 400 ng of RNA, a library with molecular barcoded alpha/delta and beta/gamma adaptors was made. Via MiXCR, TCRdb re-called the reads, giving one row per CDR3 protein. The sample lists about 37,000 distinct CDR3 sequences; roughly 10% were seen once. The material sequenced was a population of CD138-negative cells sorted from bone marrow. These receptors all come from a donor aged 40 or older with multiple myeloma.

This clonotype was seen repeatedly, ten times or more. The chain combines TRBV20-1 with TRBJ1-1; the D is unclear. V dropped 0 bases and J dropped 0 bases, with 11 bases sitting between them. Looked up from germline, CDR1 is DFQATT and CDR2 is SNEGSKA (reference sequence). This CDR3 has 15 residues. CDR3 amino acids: CSARDGGRMNTEAFF. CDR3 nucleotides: TGCAGTGCTAGAGATGGAGGCAGAATGAACACTGAAGCTTTCTTT.

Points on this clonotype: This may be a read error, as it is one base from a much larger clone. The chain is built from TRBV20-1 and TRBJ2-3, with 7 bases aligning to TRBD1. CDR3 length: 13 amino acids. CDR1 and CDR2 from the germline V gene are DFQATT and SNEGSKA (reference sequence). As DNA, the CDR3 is TGCAGTGCTAACAGGGGAAGAACAGATACGCTGTATTTT. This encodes CSANRGRTDTLYF.

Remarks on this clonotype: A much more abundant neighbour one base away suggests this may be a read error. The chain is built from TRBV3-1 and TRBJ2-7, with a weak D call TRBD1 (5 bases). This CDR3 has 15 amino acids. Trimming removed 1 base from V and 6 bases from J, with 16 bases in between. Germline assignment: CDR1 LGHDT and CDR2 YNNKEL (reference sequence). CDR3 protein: CASSQVGAANCEQYF. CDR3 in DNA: TGTGCCAGCAGCCAAGTTGGGGCGGCAAACTGCGAGCAGTACTTC.

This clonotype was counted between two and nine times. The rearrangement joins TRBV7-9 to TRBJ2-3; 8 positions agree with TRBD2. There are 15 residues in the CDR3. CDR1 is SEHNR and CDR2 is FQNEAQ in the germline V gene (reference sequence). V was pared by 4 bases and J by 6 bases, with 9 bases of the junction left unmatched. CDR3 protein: CASSSEAGAADTQYF. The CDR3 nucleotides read TGTGCCAGCAGCTCCGAAGCGGGAGCGGCTGATACGCAGTATTTT.

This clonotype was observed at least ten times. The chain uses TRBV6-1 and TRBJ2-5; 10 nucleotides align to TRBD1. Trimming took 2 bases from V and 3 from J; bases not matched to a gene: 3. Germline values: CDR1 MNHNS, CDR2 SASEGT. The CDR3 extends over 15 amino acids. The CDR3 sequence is CASSEHGTGEETQYF. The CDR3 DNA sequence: TGTGCCAGCAGTGAACACGGGACAGGGGAAGAGACCCAGTACTTC.

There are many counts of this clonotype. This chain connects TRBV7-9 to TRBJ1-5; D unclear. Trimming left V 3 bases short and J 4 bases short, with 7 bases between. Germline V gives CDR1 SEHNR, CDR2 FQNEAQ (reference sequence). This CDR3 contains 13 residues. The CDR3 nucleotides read TGTGCCAGCAGCTTCGGCGGAAATCAGCCCCAGCATTTT. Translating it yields CASSFGGNQPQHF. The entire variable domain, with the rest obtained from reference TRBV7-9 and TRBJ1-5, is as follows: DTGVSQNPRHKITKRGQNVTFRCDPISEHNRLYWYRQTLGQGPEFLTYFQNEAQLEKSRLLSDRFSAERPKGSFSTLEIQRTEQGDSAMYLCASSFGGNQPQHFGDGTRLSIL.

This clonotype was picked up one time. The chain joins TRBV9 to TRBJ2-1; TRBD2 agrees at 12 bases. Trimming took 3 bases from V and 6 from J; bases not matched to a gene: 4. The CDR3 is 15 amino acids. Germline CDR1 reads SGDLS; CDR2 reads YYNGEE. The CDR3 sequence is CASSDRTSGVNEQFF. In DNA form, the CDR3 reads TGTGCCAGCAGCGACAGGACTAGCGGGGTCAATGAGCAGTTCTTC.

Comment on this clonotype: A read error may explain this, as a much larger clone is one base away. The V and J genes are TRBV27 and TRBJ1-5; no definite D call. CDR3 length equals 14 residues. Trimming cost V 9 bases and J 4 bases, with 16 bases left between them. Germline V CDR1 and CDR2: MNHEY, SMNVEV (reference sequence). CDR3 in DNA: TGTGCCAGTTCCTCAAGGACCGTTAATCAGCCCCAGCATTTT. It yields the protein CASSSRTVNQPQHF.

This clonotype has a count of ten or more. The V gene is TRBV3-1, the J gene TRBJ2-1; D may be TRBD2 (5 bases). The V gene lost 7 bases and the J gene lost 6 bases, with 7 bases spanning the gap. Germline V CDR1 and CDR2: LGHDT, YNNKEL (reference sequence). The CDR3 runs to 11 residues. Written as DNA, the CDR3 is TGTGCCAGCACTGAGGGCAATGAGCAGTTCTTC. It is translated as CASTEGNEQFF.